This TCR beta chain was recorded in a study of blood T cell repertoires in COVID-19. About the study: From T cells, B-cell-depleted T cells, or PBMCs came the material, which was cDNA or gDNA.

The CDR3 spans 14 residues. V shed 6 bases and J 7 bases; nucleotides not matched to a gene: 11. CDR1 is MNHEY and CDR2 is SVGAGI in the germline V gene. The protocol was immunoSEQ multiplex PCR, while the TCRdb copy is restricted to in-frame clones and leaves out a portion. The table includes a few hundred thousand clones, 75% to 90% detected once. This clonotype was sampled from a woman in her seventies with COVID-19, enrolled during active disease. The rearrangement uses TRBV6-5 and TRBJ2-5; 7 bases map to TRBD2. The sequencing input was peripheral blood. The CDR3 DNA follows: TGTGCCAGCAGCCCCTCCCGTGGGGGGGGGACCCAGTACTTC. This sequence encodes CASSPSRGGGTQYF.